The source of this TCR beta chain is a study of blood T cell repertoires in COVID-19. The wider study: Whether acute or convalescent, the COVID-19 samples came from the United States, Italy and Spain. PBMCs, B-cell-depleted T cells, or T cells provided the cDNA or gDNA that made up the material.

Using immunoSEQ multiplex PCR, the repertoire was profiled, and TCRdb retains in-frame clones only, with some absent. This table has some 140,000 clones, approximately 80% appearing once. The source of this sequence is a woman in her sixties or seventies with COVID-19, enrolled during active disease. Sample: peripheral blood.

The CDR3 sequence is CASSHGQPTGNTIYF. CDR3 DNA: TGTGCCAGCTCACACGGACAGCCTACTGGAAACACCATATATTTT. The chain employs TRBV18 and TRBJ1-3, with D possibly TRBD1 on 6 matching bases. Germline lookup yields CDR1 KGHSH and CDR2 LQKENI. Trimming took off 4 bases at V and 2 bases at J, with 12 bases between the two ends. This CDR3 is built from 15 residues. Together with reference TRBV18 and TRBJ1-3, the CDR3 gives the full variable domain: NAGVMQNPRHLVRRRGQEARLRCSPMKGHSHVYWYRQLPEEGLKFMVYLQKENIIDESGMPKERFSAEFPKEGPSILRIQQVVRGDSAAYFCASSHGQPTGNTIYFGEGSWLTVV.